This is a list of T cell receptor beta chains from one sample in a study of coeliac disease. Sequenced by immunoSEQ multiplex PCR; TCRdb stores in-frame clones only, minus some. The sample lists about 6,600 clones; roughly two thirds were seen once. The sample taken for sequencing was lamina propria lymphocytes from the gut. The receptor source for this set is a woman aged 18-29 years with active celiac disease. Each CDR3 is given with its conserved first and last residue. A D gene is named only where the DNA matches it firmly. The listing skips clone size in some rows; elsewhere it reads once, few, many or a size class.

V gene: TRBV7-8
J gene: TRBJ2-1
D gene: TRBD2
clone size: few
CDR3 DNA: TGTGCCAGCAGCATTGTAGCGGGGGGAGGAGGTGAGCAGTTCTTC
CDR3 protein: CASSIVAGGGGEQFF

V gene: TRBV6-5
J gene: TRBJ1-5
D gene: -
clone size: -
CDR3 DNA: TGTGCCAGCAGTCTTGGGGCAGGCTTCAATCAGCCCCAGCATTTT
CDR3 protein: CASSLGAGFNQPQHF

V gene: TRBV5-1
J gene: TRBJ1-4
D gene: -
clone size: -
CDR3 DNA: TGCGCCAGCAGCTTTGGCCCCTTTGGGGGCGAAAAACTGTTTTTT
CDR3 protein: CASSFGPFGGEKLFF

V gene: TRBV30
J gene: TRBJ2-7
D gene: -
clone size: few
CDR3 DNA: TGTGCCTGGGGTGGGGCTAACTACGAGCAGTACTTC
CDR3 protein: CAWGGANYEQYF

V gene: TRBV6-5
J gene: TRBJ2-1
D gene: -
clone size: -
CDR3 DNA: TGTGCCAGCACCACGGCGGGTGGGCGAAATGAGCAGTTCTTC
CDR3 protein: CASTTAGGRNEQFF

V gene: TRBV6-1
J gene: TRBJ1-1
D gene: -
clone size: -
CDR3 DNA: TGTGCCAGCAGTCCCCTAGCGGACACTGAAGCTTTCTTT
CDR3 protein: CASSPLADTEAFF

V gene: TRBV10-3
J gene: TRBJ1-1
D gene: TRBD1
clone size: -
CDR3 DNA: TGTGCCATCAGTGAGTACAGGGGGGACACTGAAGCTTTCTTT
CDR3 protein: CAISEYRGDTEAFF

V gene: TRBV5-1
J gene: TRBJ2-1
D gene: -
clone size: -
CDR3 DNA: TGCGCCAGCAGCCACTCCTACAATGAGCAGTTCTTC
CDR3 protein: CASSHSYNEQFF

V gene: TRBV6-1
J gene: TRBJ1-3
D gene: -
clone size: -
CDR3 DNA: TGTGCCAGCAGTGACCCTCGGGAACGGGGAGAAGGAAACACCATATATTTT
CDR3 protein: CASSDPRERGEGNTIYF

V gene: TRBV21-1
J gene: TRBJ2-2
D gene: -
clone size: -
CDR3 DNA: TGTGCCAGCAGCCCCCTTCGAGGGCGGAACACCGGGGAGCTGTTTTTT
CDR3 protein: CASSPLRGRNTGELFF

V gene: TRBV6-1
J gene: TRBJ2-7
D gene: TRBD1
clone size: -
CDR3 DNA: TGTGCCAGCAAACAGGGGGCGCGGGAGCAGTACTTC
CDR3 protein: CASKQGAREQYF

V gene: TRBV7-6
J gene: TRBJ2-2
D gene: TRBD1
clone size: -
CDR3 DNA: TGTGCCAGCAGCTTAAAAGGCGGCAGGGGGCGGATCGGGGAGCTGTTTTTT
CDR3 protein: CASSLKGGRGRIGELFF

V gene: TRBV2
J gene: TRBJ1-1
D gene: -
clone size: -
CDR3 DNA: TGTGCCAGCAGTAGTCCACGGGGGTTCGACACTGAAGCTTTCTTT
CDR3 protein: CASSSPRGFDTEAFF

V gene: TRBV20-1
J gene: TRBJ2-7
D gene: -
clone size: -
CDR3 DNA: TGCAGTGCTAGTCGCGGGGTCGAGCAGTACTTC
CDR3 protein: CSASRGVEQYF

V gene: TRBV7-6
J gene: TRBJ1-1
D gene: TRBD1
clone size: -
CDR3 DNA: TGTGCCAGCAGCTTATACGGACAGGGCTCTGAAGCTTTCTTT
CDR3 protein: CASSLYGQGSEAFF

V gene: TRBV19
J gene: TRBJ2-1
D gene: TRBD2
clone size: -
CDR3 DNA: TGTGCCAGTAGCTTTTCTAGCGGGGCGAGTGAGCAGTTCTTC
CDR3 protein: CASSFSSGASEQFF

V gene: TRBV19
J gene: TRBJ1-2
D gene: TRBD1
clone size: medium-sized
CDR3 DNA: TGTGCCAGTAGTCCCGGGACAGGTTTAGACTATGGCTACACCTTC
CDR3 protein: CASSPGTGLDYGYTF

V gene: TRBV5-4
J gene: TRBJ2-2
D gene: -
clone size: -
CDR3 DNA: TGTGCCAGCAGCTTGGGCCCACTGAACACCGGGGAGCTGTTTTTT
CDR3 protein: CASSLGPLNTGELFF

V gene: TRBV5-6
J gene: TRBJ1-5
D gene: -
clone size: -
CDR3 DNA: TGTGCCAGCAGCTCGGGACTCCACAATCAGCCCCAGCATTTT
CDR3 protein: CASSSGLHNQPQHF

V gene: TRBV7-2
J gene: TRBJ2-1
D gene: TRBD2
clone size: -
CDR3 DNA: TGTGCCAGCAGCCCAGGGACTAGCGGGAGGGGGCAGTTCTTC
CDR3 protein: CASSPGTSGRGQFF

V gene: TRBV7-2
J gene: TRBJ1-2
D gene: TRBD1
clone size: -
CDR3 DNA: TGTGCCAGCAGCTTAAGGCAGGGGGGTGGCTACACCTTC
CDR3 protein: CASSLRQGGGYTF

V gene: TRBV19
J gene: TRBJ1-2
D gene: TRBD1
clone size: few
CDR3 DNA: TGTGCCAGTAGTATAGTGGGAGCCGACAGGGCAAATGGCTACACCTTC
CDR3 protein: CASSIVGADRANGYTF

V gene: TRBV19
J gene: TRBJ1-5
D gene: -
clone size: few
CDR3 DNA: TGTGCCAGTAGTATCTCGGGGGTCAGCAATCAGCCCCAGCATTTT
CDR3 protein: CASSISGVSNQPQHF

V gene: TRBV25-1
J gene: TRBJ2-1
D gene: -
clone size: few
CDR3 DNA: TGTGCCAGCACTCGGGCGGGGGCGGGGTACAATGAGCAGTTCTTC
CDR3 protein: CASTRAGAGYNEQFF

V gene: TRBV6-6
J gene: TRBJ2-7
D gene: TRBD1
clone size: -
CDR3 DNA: TGTGCCAGCAGGCCCGACAGGGGCAGGGTCCACGAGCAGTACTTC
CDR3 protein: CASRPDRGRVHEQYF

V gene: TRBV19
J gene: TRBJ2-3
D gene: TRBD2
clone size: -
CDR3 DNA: TGTGCCAGTAGTCTTCAGGGACTAGCGGGGGGGCCCGGCACAGATACGCAGTATTTT
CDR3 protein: CASSLQGLAGGPGTDTQYF

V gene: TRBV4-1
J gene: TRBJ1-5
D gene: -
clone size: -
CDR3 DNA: TGCGCCAGCAACCCCGAGGGAACCGGACAGCCCCAGCATTTT
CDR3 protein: CASNPEGTGQPQHF

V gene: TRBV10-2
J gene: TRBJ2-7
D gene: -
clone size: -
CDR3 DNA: TGCGCCAGCAGTGAGTCGGGGGGTATAGAGCAGTACTTC
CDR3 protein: CASSESGGIEQYF

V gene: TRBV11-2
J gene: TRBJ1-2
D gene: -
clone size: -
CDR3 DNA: TGTGCCAGCAGCCGGGATTATAGCTATGGCTACACCTTC
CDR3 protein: CASSRDYSYGYTF

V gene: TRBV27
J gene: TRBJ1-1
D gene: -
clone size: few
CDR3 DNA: TGTGCCAGCAGTCCCCACGGGGGGAGGACTGAAGCTTTCTTT
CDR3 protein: CASSPHGGRTEAFF

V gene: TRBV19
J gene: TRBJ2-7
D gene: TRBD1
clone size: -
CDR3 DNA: TGTGCCAGTAGTACGACAGGGGACAACGAGCAGTACTTC
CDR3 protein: CASSTTGDNEQYF

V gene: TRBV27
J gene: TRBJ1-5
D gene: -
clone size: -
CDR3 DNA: TGTGCCAGCAGTTGGGGCCGGGATCAGCCCCAGCATTTT
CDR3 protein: CASSWGRDQPQHF

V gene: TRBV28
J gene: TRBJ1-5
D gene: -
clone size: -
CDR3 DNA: TGTGCCAGCAGTTTTATCCAGGGCCATCAGCCCCAGCATTTT
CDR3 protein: CASSFIQGHQPQHF

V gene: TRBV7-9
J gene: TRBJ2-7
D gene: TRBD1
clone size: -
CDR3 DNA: TGTGCCAGCAGCCTTAGTGACAGGGACGAGCAGTACTTC
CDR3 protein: CASSLSDRDEQYF

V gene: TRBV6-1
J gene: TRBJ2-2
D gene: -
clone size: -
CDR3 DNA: TGTGCCACTAACGCTAGTCCTAACACCGGGGAGCTGTTTTTT
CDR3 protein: CATNASPNTGELFF

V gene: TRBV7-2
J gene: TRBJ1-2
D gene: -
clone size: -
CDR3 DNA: TGTGCCAGCAGCTTAGCACAGGGTTTCTCTGGCTACACCTTC
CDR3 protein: CASSLAQGFSGYTF

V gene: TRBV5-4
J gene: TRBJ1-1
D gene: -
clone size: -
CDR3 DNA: TGTGCCAGCAGCAGCTTGGACACGGTGAACACTGAAGCTTTCTTT
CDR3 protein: CASSSLDTVNTEAFF

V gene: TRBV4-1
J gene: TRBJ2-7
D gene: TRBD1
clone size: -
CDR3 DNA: TGCGCCAGCAGCCATCGGGACAGAGTCTACGAGCAGTACTTC
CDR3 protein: CASSHRDRVYEQYF

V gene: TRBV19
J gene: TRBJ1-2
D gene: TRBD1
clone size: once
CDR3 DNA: TGTGCCAGTAGACTTGGGGACAGGGTCATAGGTAACTATGGCTACACCTTC
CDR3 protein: CASRLGDRVIGNYGYTF

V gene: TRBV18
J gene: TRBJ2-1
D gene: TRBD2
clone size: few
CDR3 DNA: TGTGCCAGCTCACCACAGGGACTAGCGGGAAGCTGGGAGCAGTTCTTC
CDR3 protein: CASSPQGLAGSWEQFF

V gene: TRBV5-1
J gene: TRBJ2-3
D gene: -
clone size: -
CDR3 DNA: TGCGCCAGCGCTCAGGTGCATAGCACAGATACGCAGTATTTT
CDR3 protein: CASAQVHSTDTQYF

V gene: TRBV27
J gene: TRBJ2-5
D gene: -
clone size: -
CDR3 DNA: TGTGCCAGCAGCTCCCTCAGCGGTATAAACCAAGAGACCCAGTACTTC
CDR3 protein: CASSSLSGINQETQYF

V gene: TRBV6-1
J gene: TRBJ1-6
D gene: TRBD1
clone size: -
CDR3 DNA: TGTGCCAGCAGTCTCAGGGGGCGAGGACCCCTCCACTTT
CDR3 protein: CASSLRGRGPLHF

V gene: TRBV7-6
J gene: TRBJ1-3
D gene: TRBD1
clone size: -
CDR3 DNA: TGTGCCAGCAGCGGCACAGGGGCTGGAAACACCATATATTTT
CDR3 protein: CASSGTGAGNTIYF

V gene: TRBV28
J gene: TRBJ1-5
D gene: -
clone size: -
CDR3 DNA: TGTGCCAGCAGCCCAGATTATAGCAATCAGCCCCAGCATTTT
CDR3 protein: CASSPDYSNQPQHF

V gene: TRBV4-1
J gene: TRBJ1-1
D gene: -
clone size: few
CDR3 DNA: TGCGCCAGCAGCCAACATTTTAGGGGAGGGAACACTGAAGCTTTCTTT
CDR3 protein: CASSQHFRGGNTEAFF

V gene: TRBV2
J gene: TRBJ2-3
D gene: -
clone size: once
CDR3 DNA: TGTGCCAGCAGTGAAGGATTTGAGGGTCAGGAGGAATCAGATACGCAGTATTTT
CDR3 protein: CASSEGFEGQEESDTQYF

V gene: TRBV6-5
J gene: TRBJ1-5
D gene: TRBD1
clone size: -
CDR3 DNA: TGTGCCAGCAGAGCTCCGGGGACAGGTCAGCCCCAGCATTTT
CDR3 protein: CASRAPGTGQPQHF

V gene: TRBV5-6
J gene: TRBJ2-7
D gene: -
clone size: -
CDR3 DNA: TGTGCCAGCAGCAACACCTACGAGCAGTACTTC
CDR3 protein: CASSNTYEQYF

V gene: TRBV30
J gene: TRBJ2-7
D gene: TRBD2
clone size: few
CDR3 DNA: TGTGCCTGGAGCAGGGGACTAGCGACCCACGAGCAGTACTTC
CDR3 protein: CAWSRGLATHEQYF

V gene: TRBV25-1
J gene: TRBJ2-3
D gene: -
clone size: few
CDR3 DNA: TGTGCCAGCAGTGTCCGACAAACAGATACGCAGTATTTT
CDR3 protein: CASSVRQTDTQYF

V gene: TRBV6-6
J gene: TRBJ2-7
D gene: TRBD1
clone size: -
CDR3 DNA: TGTGCCAGCAGGCCCGACAGGGGCAGGGTCCACGAGCAGTACTTC
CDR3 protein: CASRPDRGRVHEQYF